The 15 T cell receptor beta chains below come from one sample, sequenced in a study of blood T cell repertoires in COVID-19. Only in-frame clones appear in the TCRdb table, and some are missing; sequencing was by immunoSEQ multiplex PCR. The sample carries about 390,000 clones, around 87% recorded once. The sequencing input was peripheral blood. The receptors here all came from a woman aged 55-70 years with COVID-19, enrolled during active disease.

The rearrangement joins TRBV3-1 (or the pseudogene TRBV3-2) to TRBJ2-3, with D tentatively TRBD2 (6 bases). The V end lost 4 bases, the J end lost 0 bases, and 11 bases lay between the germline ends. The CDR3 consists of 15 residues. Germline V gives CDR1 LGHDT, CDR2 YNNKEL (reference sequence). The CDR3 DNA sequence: TGTGCCAGCAGCCTAGGGACTCTAAGCACAGATACGCAGTATTTT. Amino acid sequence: CASSLGTLSTDTQYF.

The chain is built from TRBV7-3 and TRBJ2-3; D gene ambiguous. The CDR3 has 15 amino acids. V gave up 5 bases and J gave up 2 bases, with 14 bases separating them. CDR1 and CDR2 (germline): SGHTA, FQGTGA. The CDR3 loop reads CASSLNAISTDTQYF. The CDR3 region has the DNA TGTGCCAGCAGCCTAAACGCGATCTCCACAGATACGCAGTATTTT.

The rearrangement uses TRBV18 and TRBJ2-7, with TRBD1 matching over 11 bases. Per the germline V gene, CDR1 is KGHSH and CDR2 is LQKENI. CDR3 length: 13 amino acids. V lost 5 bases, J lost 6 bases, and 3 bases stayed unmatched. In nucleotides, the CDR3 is TGTGCCAGCTCATCCGGGACAGGGGGCGAGCAGTACTTC. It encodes CASSSGTGGEQYF.

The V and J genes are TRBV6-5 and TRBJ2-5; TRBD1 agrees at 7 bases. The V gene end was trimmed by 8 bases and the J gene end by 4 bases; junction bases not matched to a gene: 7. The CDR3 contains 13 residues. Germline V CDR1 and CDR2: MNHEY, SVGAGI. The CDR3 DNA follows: TGTGCCAGCCGAAGGGGGCGCGGAGAGACCCAGTACTTC. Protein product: CASRRGRGETQYF.

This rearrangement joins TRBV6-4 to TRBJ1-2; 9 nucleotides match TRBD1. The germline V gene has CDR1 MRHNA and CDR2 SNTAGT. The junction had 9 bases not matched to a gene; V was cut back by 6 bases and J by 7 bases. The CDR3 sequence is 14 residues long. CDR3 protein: CASRRDRESRGYTF. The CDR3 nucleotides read TGTGCCAGCAGAAGGGACAGGGAATCTCGTGGCTACACCTTC.

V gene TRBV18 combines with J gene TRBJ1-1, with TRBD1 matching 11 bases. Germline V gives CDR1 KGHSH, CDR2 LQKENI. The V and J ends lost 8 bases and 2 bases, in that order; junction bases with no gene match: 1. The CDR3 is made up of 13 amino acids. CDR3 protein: CASGQGANTEAFF. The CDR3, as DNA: TGTGCCAGCGGACAGGGGGCTAACACTGAAGCTTTCTTT.

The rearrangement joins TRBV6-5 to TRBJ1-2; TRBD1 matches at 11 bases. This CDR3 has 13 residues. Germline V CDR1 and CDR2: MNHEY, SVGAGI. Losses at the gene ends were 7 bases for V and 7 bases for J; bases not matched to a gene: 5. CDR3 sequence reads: CASKRTGGFGYTF. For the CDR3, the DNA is TGTGCCAGCAAAAGGACAGGGGGCTTTGGCTACACCTTC.

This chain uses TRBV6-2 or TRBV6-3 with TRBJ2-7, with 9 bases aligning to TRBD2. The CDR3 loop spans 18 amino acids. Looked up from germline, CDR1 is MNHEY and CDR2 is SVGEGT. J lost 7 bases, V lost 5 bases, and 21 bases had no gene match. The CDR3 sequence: CASSRITPGTSLLVEQYF. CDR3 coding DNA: TGTGCCAGCAGTCGCATAACCCCGGGGACTAGCCTTCTCGTGGAGCAGTACTTC.

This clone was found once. The CDR3 sequence: CASSSHWTATYNEQFF. In DNA, the CDR3 is TGTGCCAGCAGTTCACATTGGACAGCGACCTACAATGAGCAGTTCTTC. The rearrangement uses TRBV7-3 and TRBJ2-1; maybe TRBD1 (6 bases). The CDR3 has 16 amino acids. V lost 6 bases to trimming and J lost 2 bases, with 17 bases between them. CDR1 SGHTA and CDR2 FQGTGA come from the germline V gene.

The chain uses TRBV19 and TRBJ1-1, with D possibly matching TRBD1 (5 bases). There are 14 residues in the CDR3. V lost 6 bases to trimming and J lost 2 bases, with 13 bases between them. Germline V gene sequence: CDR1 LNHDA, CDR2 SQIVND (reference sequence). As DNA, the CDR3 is TGTGCCAGTAGACAAGGGGCCTACAACACTGAAGCTTTCTTT. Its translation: CASRQGAYNTEAFF. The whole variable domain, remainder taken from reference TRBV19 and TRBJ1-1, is DGGITQSPKYLFRKEGQNVTLSCEQNLNHDAMYWYRQDPGQGLRLIYYSQIVNDFQKGDIAEGYSVSREKKESFPLTVTSAQKNPTAFYLCASRQGAYNTEAFFGQGTRLTVV.

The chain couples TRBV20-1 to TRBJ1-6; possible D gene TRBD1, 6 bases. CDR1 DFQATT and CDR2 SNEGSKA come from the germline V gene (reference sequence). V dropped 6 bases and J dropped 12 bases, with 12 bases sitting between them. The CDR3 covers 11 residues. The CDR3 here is CSAIEGEPLHF. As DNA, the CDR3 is TGCAGTGCCATAGAGGGGGAACCCCTCCACTTT.

The CDR3 reads CASSLSTGTRAFF. The CDR3 DNA follows: TGTGCCAGCAGTTTATCCACCGGGACAAGAGCTTTCTTT. V gene TRBV12-3 or TRBV12-4 combines with J gene TRBJ1-1, with a weak D call TRBD1 (6 bases). Trimming stripped 2 bases from V and 10 bases from J, with 14 bases between. This CDR3 has 13 amino acids.

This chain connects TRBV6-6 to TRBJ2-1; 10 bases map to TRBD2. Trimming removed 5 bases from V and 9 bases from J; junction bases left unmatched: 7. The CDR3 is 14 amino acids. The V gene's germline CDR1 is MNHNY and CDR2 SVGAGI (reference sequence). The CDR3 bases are TGTGCCAGCAGTCCCAGCGGGGGGGGAGGTGAGCAGTTCTTC. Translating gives CASSPSGGGGEQFF.

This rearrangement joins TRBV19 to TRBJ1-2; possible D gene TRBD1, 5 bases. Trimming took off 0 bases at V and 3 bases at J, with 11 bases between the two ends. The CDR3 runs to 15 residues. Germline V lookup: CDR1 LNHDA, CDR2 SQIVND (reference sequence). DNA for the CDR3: TGTGCCAGTAGTATAGAAGGGAGGGGTTACTATGGCTACACCTTC. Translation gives CASSIEGRGYYGYTF.

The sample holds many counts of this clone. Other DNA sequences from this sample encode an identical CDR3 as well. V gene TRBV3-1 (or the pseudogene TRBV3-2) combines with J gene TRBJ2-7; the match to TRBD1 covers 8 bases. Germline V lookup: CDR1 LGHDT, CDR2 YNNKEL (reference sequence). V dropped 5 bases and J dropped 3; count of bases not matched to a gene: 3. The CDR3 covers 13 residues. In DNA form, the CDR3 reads TGTGCCAGCAGCAGAGGACAGGGCTACGAGCAGTACTTC. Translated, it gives CASSRGQGYEQYF.